Listed here is a single T cell receptor beta chain. V shed 3 bases and J 5 bases; nucleotides not matched to a gene: 5. This CDR3 is built from 14 residues. Germline V CDR1 and CDR2: SGHRS, YFSETQ. This entry is derived from a study of blood T cell repertoires in COVID-19. Source study methods: Amplified reference gene primers provided the basis for estimating nucleated cell counts. The repertoire was sequenced with immunoSEQ multiplex PCR; TCRdb's copy has only in-frame clones and lacks some. V and J calls and clone size are given by that table; D and trimming were obtained from the DNA. The sample carries a few hundred thousand clones, approximately 89% recorded once.

Sequenced sample: peripheral blood. This chain joins TRBV5-1 and TRBJ2-5; TRBD1 agrees at 9 bases. This TCR derives from a woman aged 40 to 50 who had recovered from COVID-19. CDR3 loop: CASSSQGAWETQYF. The CDR3 nucleotides are TGCGCCAGCAGCTCACAGGGGGCATGGGAGACCCAGTACTTC.